This TCR beta chain was captured in a study of blood T cell repertoires in COVID-19. In the study overall: COVID-19 samples from acute and convalescent phases originated in the United States, Italy and Spain.

Germline CDR1 SEHNR, CDR2 FQNEAQ (reference sequence). The V gene lost 5 bases and the J gene lost 11 bases, with 12 bases spanning the gap. CDR3 length: 11 amino acids. Seattle patients were enrolled while actively infected and followed longitudinally. Assay: immunoSEQ multiplex PCR; the TCRdb copy retains only in-frame clones and omits some. This table has approximately 110,000 clones, approximately 85% appearing once. The sequence derives from a woman aged 80 or older with COVID-19, enrolled during active disease. The sample consisted of peripheral blood. J is TRBJ1-2 and V is TRBV7-9; D possibly corresponds to TRBD1 (5 bases). The CDR3 spells CASSETGRYTF. The CDR3 nucleotides are TGTGCCAGCAGCGAAACAGGTCGATACACCTTC.